Following are 19 T cell receptor beta chains from one sample sequenced in a study of metastatic and nonmetastatic thyroid tumors (TCRdb year 2020). Library construction relied on PCR. For sequencing, an Illumina HiSeq 4000 was employed. Through fastp at Q25 and MiXCR, TCRdb rebuilt clones from the public reads, retaining in-frame beta chains. The sample table contains roughly 15,000 clones; only one count was recorded for approximately 30% of them. The ten largest make up approximately 22% of the sample. No treatment had been received by any patient before thyroid surgery. Sequencing input: tumor tissue. Receptor source: a female donor with papillary thyroid cancer or a benign thyroid nodule (not recorded which). Some clones in this sample may be carry-over from other donors' samples.

This clone was detected many times. The V call is TRBV6-1, the J call TRBJ2-5, with a tentative D call TRBD1 (5 bases). Trimming pared 4 bases from V and 5 bases from J, leaving 14 bases between. There are 14 residues in the CDR3. Germline V CDR1 and CDR2: MNHNS, SASEGT. The CDR3 reads CASSGMAGMETQYF. Here the CDR3 DNA reads TGTGCCAGCAGTGGGATGGCAGGGATGGAGACCCAGTACTTC.

The chain links TRBV18 to TRBJ2-7; D possibly corresponds to TRBD2 (6 bases). CDR1 and CDR2 (germline): KGHSH, LQKENI. Trimming shortened V by 2 bases and J by 2 bases, and 10 bases separated the two germline ends. The CDR3 is 14 amino acids. As DNA, the CDR3 is TGTGCCAGCTCACCAGGTAGCGGAACCTACGAGCAGTACTTC. This gives the protein CASSPGSGTYEQYF.

This clone came up a few times. The rearrangement uses TRBV19 and TRBJ2-5; 11 positions agree with TRBD1. CDR3 size: 14 residues. V lost 10 bases, J lost 7 bases, and 11 bases stayed unmatched. The germline V gene has CDR1 LNHDA and CDR2 SQIVND (reference sequence). CDR3 coding DNA: TGTGCCATTAGCCCCTGGACAGGGGGCGGGACCCAGTACTTC. Amino acids: CAISPWTGGGTQYF.

In this sample, this clone is medium-sized. Different DNA sequences within this sample yield the same CDR3. The chain couples TRBV4-1 to TRBJ1-1, with 11 bases matching TRBD1. J gave up 9 bases and V 2 bases, and 5 bases lay outside the gene matches. Germline-derived CDR1 and CDR2 are MGHRA and YSYEKL. This CDR3 has 14 residues. The CDR3 region has the DNA TGCGCCAGCAGCCAACCTGGACAGGGGGCTAAAGCTTTCTTT. Translating it yields CASSQPGQGAKAFF.

The gene calls are TRBV30 and TRBJ2-7; no clear D. The V end was cut by 1 base, the J end by 3 bases, with 13 bases between. The CDR3 consists of 14 residues. Per germline, CDR1 GTSNPN and CDR2 SVGIG (reference sequence). The CDR3 bases are TGTGCCTGGAGTGGGGTAGAGACCTTCTACGAGCAGTACTTC. Protein: CAWSGVETFYEQYF.

In this sample, this clone turned up many times. One end of the junction varies from germline; a read error may be responsible. J is TRBJ2-5 and V is TRBV6-1; 9 bases are a match to TRBD1. Germline V gene sequence: CDR1 MNHNS, CDR2 SASEGT. This CDR3 spans 14 amino acids. The CDR3: CASREDRGSGTQYF. CDR3 nucleotide sequence: TGTGCCAGCAGAGAAGACAGGGGGTCGGGGACCCAGTACTTC.

Many counts were recorded for this clone. J is TRBJ2-3 and V is TRBV4-3; 14 positions agree with TRBD2. Germline trimming cut 5 bases from V and 4 bases from J; bases unmatched to any gene: 5. The germline V gene has CDR1 LGHNA and CDR2 YSLEER. The CDR3 length is 16 residues. CDR3 region: CASSSATSGGADTQYF. In nucleotides, the CDR3 is TGCGCCAGCAGCTCAGCGACTAGCGGGGGGGCAGATACGCAGTATTTT.

The V and J genes are TRBV14 and TRBJ2-1; TRBD1 or TRBD2 may be the D gene (5 bases each). V lost 7 bases, J lost 9 bases, and 19 bases lay in between. This CDR3 spans 14 amino acids. Germline CDR1 SGHDN, CDR2 FVKESK. The CDR3 is CASKRVGEKIEQFF. CDR3 nucleotides: TGTGCCAGCAAAAGAGTGGGGGAGAAAATTGAGCAGTTCTTC.

By share, this clone ranks as medium-sized. The gene calls are TRBV20-1 and TRBJ1-5; D is ambiguous. The germline CDR1 and CDR2 sequences are DFQATT and SNEGSKA (reference sequence). The CDR3 has 14 amino acids. Trimming cost V 5 bases and J 0 bases, with 11 bases left between them. The CDR3 spells CSAAVPYSNQPQHF. The CDR3 nucleotides read TGCAGTGCTGCGGTGCCGTATAGCAATCAGCCCCAGCATTTT.

The DNA of the CDR3 is TGTGCCAGCAGCTTACACGGGAGGTTCCAAGAGACCCAGTACTTC. This encodes CASSLHGRFQETQYF. The chain recombines TRBV11-3 with TRBJ2-5, with TRBD2 matching 7 bases. This CDR3 comprises 15 residues. Trimming cost V 2 bases and J 1 base; bases outside gene matches: 4. Germline loops: CDR1 SGHNT, CDR2 YENEEA.

In regard to this clone: The sample holds other DNA sequences that translate to the same CDR3. The chain employs TRBV20-1 and TRBJ1-1, with 8 bases identical to TRBD1. The CDR3 extends over 15 amino acids. In germline, CDR1 is DFQATT, CDR2 SNEGSKA (reference sequence). The V and J ends lost 3 bases and 4 bases, in that order; junction bases with no gene match: 10. In DNA form, the CDR3 reads TGCAGTGCTAGCCCGCCCGGTACAGGGGGCACTGAAGCTTTCTTT. It yields the protein CSASPPGTGGTEAFF.

This clone came up a few times. Here the CDR3 reads CSARETSGRWVNEQFF. DNA for the CDR3: TGCAGTGCTAGAGAGACTAGCGGGAGGTGGGTCAATGAGCAGTTCTTC. The rearrangement joins TRBV20-1 to TRBJ2-1; 13 nucleotides align to TRBD2. The CDR3 spans 16 residues. The ends lost 0 bases at V and 6 bases at J; junction bases unmatched: 5. Germline CDR1 DFQATT, CDR2 SNEGSKA (reference sequence).

The rearrangement joins TRBV27 to TRBJ2-2; no definite D call. Germline loops: CDR1 MNHEY, CDR2 SMNVEV (reference sequence). This CDR3 has 13 amino acids. The V end lost 1 base, the J end lost 1 base, and 1 base lay between the germline ends. CDR3 residues: CASSLLNTGELFF. The DNA for the CDR3 is TGTGCCAGCAGTTTATTGAACACCGGGGAGCTGTTTTTT.

This chain uses TRBV9 with TRBJ1-6, with D tentatively TRBD1 (6 bases). V lost 2 bases, J lost 10 bases, and 13 bases lay in between. In germline, CDR1 is SGDLS, CDR2 YYNGEE. The CDR3 is made up of 14 amino acids. The CDR3 DNA sequence: TGTGCCAGCAGCGTGGCGGGACATGGCTCACCCCTCCACTTT. It specifies CASSVAGHGSPLHF.

The sample holds many counts of this clone. J is TRBJ2-3 and V is TRBV3-1; TRBD1 agrees at 7 bases. Trimming cost V 8 bases and J 2 bases; bases outside gene matches: 10. The length of the CDR3 is 15 residues. CDR1 is LGHDT and CDR2 is YNNKEL in the germline V gene (reference sequence). The CDR3 loop is CASGQVPSSTDTQYF. DNA of the CDR3: TGTGCCAGCGGACAGGTACCCTCCTCCACAGATACGCAGTATTTT.

This clone was counted many times. This chain connects TRBV5-1 to TRBJ2-3; 13 positions match TRBD2. CDR1 SGHRS and CDR2 YFSETQ come from the germline V gene. The CDR3 is 16 amino acids. Losses at the gene ends were 5 bases for V and 2 bases for J; bases not matched to a gene: 5. The CDR3 DNA sequence: TGCGCCAGCAGGTGGACTAGCGGGAGTGTCACAGATACGCAGTATTTT. This codes for CASRWTSGSVTDTQYF. Complete variable domain (other parts from reference TRBV5-1 and TRBJ2-3): KAGVTQTPRYLIKTRGQQVTLSCSPISGHRSVSWYQQTPGQGLQFLFEYFSETQRNKGNFPGRFSGRQFSNSRSEMNVSTLELGDSALYLCASRWTSGSVTDTQYFGPGTRLTVL.

This clone was detected ten times or more. Written as DNA, the CDR3 is TGTGCCAGTTTGGGTACAGCTAACTATGGCTACACCTTC. This codes for CASLGTANYGYTF. V usage is TRBV28 and J usage is TRBJ1-2; no definite D call. The germline gives CDR1 MDHEN, CDR2 SYDVKM. V was trimmed by 9 bases and J by 0 bases, leaving 11 bases between them. The CDR3 has 13 amino acids.

The chain has TRBV20-1 and TRBJ2-2; no clear D gene. Germline assignment: CDR1 DFQATT and CDR2 SNEGSKA (reference sequence). The CDR3 runs to 14 residues. Trimming shortened V by 2 bases and J by 9 bases, and 16 bases separated the two germline ends. The CDR3 region has the DNA TGCAGTGCTAGACGACGCCACCCTACCCGGGAGCTGTTTTTT. Translation: CSARRRHPTRELFF.

V gene TRBV18 combines with J gene TRBJ2-3; 7 bases map to TRBD1. The J segment lost 3 bases and the V segment lost 9 bases, leaving 3 bases of the junction unmatched. Germline values: CDR1 KGHSH, CDR2 LQKENI. This CDR3 region has 12 residues. DNA of the CDR3: TGTGCCAGTGAGGGACAGACAGATACGCAGTATTTT. Amino acids: CASEGQTDTQYF. Filled out from reference TRBV18 and TRBJ2-3, the complete variable domain reads NAGVMQNPRHLVRRRGQEARLRCSPMKGHSHVYWYRQLPEEGLKFMVYLQKENIIDESGMPKERFSAEFPKEGPSILRIQQVVRGDSAAYFCASEGQTDTQYFGPGTRLTVL.